This section outlines one TCR beta chain sequence together with its context. Its antigen is undetermined. Trimming shortened V by 2 bases and J by 4 bases, and 15 bases separated the two germline ends. CDR3 length: 16 amino acids. CDR1 and CDR2 from the germline V gene are SGDLS and YYNGEE. These data come from a study of cytomegalovirus exposure and HLA in healthy donors. Study-wide points: As a later analysis revealed, most CMV-associated TCR beta chains appeared HLA-restricted. It was reported in a later analysis that an Asian-associated ancestry cluster showed fewer N-insertions than the roughly 660-donor mean.

The PCR contained 60 Vbeta and 13 Jbeta primers. Method: immunoSEQ multiplex PCR; TCRdb's copy keeps in-frame clones and lacks some. Of roughly 90,000 clones listed, over 80% are singletons. Each donor was nominally healthy when sampled (though unrecorded immune exposures were likely). This clonotype was sampled from a man aged 18 to 30 in good health and CMV-seronegative. The chain joins TRBV9 to TRBJ2-2, with D possibly being TRBD1 (6 bases). Sequenced sample: PBMCs. The CDR3 coding sequence is TGTGCCAGCAGCGTTTCCCCGGGGACAAGCACCGGGGAGCTGTTTTTT. This gives the protein CASSVSPGTSTGELFF.